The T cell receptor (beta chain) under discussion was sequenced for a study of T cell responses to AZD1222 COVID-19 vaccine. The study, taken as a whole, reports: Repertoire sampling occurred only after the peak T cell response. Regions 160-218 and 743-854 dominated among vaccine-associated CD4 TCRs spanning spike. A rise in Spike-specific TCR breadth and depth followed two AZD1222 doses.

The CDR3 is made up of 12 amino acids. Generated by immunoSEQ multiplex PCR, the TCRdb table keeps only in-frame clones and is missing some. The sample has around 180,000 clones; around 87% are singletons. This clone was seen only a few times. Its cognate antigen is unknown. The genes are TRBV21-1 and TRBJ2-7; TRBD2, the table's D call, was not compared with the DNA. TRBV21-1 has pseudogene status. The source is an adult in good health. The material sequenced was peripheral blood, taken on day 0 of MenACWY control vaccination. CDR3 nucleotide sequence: TGTGCCAGCAGCAAAGCGAGGTGCGGGAAGTACTTC. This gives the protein CASSKARCGKYF.